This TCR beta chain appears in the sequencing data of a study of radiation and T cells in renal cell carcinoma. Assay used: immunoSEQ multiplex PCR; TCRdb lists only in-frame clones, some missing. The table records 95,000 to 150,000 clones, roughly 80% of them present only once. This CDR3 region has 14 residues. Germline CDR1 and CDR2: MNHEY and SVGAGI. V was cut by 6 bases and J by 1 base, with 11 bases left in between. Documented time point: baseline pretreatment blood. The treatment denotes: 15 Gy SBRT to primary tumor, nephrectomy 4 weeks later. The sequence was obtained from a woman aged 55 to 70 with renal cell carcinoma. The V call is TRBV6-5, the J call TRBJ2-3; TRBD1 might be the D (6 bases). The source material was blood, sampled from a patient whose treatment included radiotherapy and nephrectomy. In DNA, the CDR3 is TGTGCCAGCAGACAGGGATACGGCACAGATACGCAGTATTTT. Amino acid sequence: CASRQGYGTDTQYF.